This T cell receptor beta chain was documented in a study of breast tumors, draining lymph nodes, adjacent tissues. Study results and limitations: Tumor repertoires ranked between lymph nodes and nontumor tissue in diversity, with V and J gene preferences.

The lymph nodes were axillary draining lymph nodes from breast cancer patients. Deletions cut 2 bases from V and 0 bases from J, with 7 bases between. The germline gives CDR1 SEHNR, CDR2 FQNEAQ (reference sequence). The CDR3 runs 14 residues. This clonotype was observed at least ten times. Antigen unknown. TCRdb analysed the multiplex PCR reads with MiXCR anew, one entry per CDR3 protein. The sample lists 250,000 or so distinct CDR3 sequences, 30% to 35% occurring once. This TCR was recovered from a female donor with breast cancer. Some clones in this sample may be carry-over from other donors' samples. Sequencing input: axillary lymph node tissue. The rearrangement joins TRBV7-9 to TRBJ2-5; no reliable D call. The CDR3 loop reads CASSLHSNQETQYF. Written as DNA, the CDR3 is TGTGCCAGCAGCTTACATTCTAACCAAGAGACCCAGTACTTC.